This T cell receptor (beta chain) was sequenced during a study of blood T cells in healthy people across ages. Together with a sample-barcoded 5' primer, a J-beta primer mix was included in a second PCR lasting about 6 to 11 cycles. TCRdb used MiXCR to reprocess the 5' RACE reads, holding one entry per CDR3 protein. The table lists 800,000 or so distinct CDR3 sequences, 25% of them singletons. This clonotype showed up just a few times. The data also belong to a second study, concerning T cells of mothers and their children.

Sample: blood. This TCR derives from a boy between 5 and 17 years old in good health.

CDR3 sequence reads: CASSTGQGATNEKLFF. The CDR3 region has the DNA TGTGCCAGCAGCACGGGACAGGGGGCAACTAATGAAAAACTGTTTTTT. The gene calls are TRBV7-9 and TRBJ1-4, with 11 bases matching TRBD1. The CDR3 loop spans 16 amino acids. With V trimmed by 5 bases and J by 0 bases, 2 bases remained unmatched. The germline V gene encodes CDR1 SEHNR and CDR2 FQNEAQ (reference sequence).